This T cell receptor (beta chain) was identified in a study of metastatic and nonmetastatic thyroid tumors. The wider study: Repertoire comparisons spanned blood and tumor or nodule tissue from malignant and benign thyroid patients.

As originally analysed: Construction of a distant-metastasis classifier for papillary thyroid cancer relied on CDR3 differences across clinicopathological groups. MiXCR reprocessed the PCR reads for TCRdb. V and J calls and clone size were set by TCRdb, not the authors. Of around 64,000 clones detected, just over 4% appear once; the ten largest clones hold approximately 20%. V shed 5 bases and J 1 base; nucleotides not matched to a gene: 6. Looked up from germline, CDR1 is SGHTA and CDR2 is FQGTGA. This CDR3 spans 15 amino acids. Notes on this clone: Its antigen is not known. Just one base apart from a much larger clone, this may be a read error.

The study, taken as a whole, reports: Significantly greater TCR beta diversity was reportedly found in malignant thyroid tumors than in benign nodules (in blood and tumor).

No treatment had been given to any patient before thyroid surgery. The chain links TRBV7-3 to TRBJ2-3; 7 positions agree with TRBD2. The TCR comes from a female donor with papillary thyroid cancer or a benign thyroid nodule (not recorded which). Some clones in this sample may be carry-over from other donors' samples. The sample consisted of blood. The chain's CDR3 is CASSPNTSGTDTQYF. The CDR3 DNA sequence: TGTGCCAGCAGCCCAAATACTAGCGGCACAGATACGCAGTATTTT.